Included here is one T cell receptor (beta chain) sequence, with context. With the 5' RACE reads reprocessed, TCRdb shows one record per CDR3 protein and no DNA. The sample table sets out a few hundred thousand distinct CDR3 sequences. This specimen belongs to a study of monozygotic twins with inflammatory bowel disease. There are 13 residues in the CDR3. The TCR originated in a human donor with ulcerative colitis or Crohn's disease, or a healthy co-twin of an affected twin (not recorded which). The V call is TRBV12-3 or TRBV12-4, the J call TRBJ2-7; checking the TCRdb D call of TRBD2 is not possible without DNA. Sequencing input: blood. The CDR3 sequence: CASSWSRVHEQYF.